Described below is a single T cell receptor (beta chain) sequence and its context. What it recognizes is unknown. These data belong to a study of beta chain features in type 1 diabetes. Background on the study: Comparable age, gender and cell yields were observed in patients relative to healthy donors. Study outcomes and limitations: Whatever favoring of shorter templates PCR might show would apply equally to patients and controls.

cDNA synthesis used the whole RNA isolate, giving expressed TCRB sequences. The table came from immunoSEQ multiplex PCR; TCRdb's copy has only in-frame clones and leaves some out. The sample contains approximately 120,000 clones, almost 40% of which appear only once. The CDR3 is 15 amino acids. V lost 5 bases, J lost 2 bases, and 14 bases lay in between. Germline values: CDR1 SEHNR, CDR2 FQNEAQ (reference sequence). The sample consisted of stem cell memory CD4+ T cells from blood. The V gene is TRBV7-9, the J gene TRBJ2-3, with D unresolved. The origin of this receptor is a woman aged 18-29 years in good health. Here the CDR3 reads CASSALDLDTDTQYF. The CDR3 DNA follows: TGTGCCAGCAGCGCGTTAGATCTTGACACAGATACGCAGTATTTT.